Sequencing of this TCR beta chain was carried out in a study of T cell responses to AZD1222 COVID-19 vaccine. As for this clone: Its specificity is unknown.

Sequencing was performed with immunoSEQ multiplex PCR; in TCRdb, only in-frame clones are kept and a portion is missing. Seen here are roughly 110,000 clones, approximately 92% observed once, and the top ten hold roughly 9%. The CDR3 is 15 amino acids. Germline CDR1 MNHNS, CDR2 SASEGT. Trimming removed 1 base at V and 4 bases at J, with 13 bases between. Study results and caveats: The span of vaccine-associated CD4 TCRs extended across spike, with dominance at 160-218 and 743-854. Reportedly, nearly half of unique spike TCRs recognized epitopes outside B.1.351/B.1.1.7 mutations. White British donors predominated, females outnumbered males, and clonal diversity was possibly underestimated. Two doses of AZD1222 preceded a rise in Spike-specific TCR breadth and depth.

The sample here was peripheral blood, taken 28 days after the second AZD1222 dose. This chain uses TRBV6-1 with TRBJ1-1, with no clear D. The receptor comes from an adult who received the AZD1222 COVID-19 vaccine. CDR3 protein: CASSEGAAGSTEAFF. The CDR3 region has the DNA TGTGCCAGCAGTGAAGGGGCGGCCGGCAGCACTGAAGCTTTCTTT.